The clone carrying this T cell receptor beta chain is labeled medium-sized (0.01 to 0.1%) based on frequency. Each sample's input was 250 ng genomic DNA, 38,000 or so genome equivalents. This entry belongs to a study of T cell clusters in autoimmune cytopenias. TRB rearrangements were amplified by touch-down multiplex PCR with mixed TRB-A/B primers. TCRdb re-called the multiplex PCR reads and catalogs CDR3 proteins one per entry, DNA excluded. This table holds about 4,100 distinct CDR3 sequences. The germline CDR1 and CDR2 sequences are MNHEY and SVGAGI. The CDR3 is made up of 16 amino acids. These data were likewise used in another study, on T cell repertoires in aging, cancer and after chemotherapy.

The source material was peripheral blood. The chain couples TRBV6-5 to TRBJ1-2; TCRdb's D gene call, TRBD1, goes unchecked for lack of DNA. The origin of this receptor is a human donor in good health. The CDR3 sequence: CASSYSISGQHYGYTF.